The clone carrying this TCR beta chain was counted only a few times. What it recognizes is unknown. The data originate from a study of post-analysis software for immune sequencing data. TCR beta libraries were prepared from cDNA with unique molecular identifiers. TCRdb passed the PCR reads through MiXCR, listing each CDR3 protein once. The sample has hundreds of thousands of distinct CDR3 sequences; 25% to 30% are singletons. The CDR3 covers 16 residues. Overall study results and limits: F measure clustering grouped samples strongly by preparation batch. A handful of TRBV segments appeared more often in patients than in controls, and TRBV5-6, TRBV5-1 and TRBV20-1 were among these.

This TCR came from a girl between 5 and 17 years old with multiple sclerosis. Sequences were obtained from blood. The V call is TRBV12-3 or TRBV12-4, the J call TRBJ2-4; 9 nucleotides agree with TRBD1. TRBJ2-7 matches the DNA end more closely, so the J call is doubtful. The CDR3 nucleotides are TGTGCCAGCAGTTTTCTCTCCGGGACAGGGATTCACGAGCAGTACTTC. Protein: CASSFLSGTGIHEQYF.